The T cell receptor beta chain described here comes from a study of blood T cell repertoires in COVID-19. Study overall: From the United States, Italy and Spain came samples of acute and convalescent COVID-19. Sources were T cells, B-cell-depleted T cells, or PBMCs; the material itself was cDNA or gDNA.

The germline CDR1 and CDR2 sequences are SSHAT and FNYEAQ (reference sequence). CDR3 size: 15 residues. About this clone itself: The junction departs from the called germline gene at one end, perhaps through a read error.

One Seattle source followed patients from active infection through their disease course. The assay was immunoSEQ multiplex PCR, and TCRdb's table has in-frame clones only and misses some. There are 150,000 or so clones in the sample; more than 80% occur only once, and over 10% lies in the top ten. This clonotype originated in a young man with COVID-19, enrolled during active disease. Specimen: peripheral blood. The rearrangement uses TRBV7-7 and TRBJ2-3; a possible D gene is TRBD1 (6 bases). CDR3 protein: CASSPGGRGTDTQYF. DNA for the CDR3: TGTGCTAGCAGCCCTGGCGGTAGGGGGACAGATACGCAGTATTTT.